Listed below are T cell receptor beta chains from one sample, sequenced in a study of T cells after yellow fever vaccination. From the 5' RACE reads, TCRdb called clonotypes with MiXCR, one entry per CDR3 protein. The repertoire holds just under 600,000 distinct CDR3 sequences, with approximately 13% as singletons. The sample consisted of PBMCs, taken on the day of the yellow fever booster vaccination. All receptors derive from a man younger than 45 who received the YFV17D yellow fever vaccine. CDR3s include the opening cysteine and the closing phenylalanine or tryptophan. The D gene is left open where the match is weak. Rows may omit the clone size; those that give it use once, few, many or a size class.

cdr3_nt | cdr3_aa | v_call | d_call | j_call | clone_size
TGTGCCAGTAGGAGCCTCACCGGGGAGCTGTTTTTT | CASRSLTGELFF | TRBV19 | - | TRBJ2-2 | few
TGTGCCAGCAGCCAACACCAGATGGGGTCCAATGAGCAGTTCTTC | CASSQHQMGSNEQFF | TRBV3-1 | - | TRBJ2-1 | -
TGTGCCACCAGCAAAGCCGAGACCACCGGGGAGCTGTTTTTT | CATSKAETTGELFF | TRBV15 | - | TRBJ2-2 | -
TGTGCCTGGAAAAACACCGGGGAGCTGTTTTTT | CAWKNTGELFF | TRBV30 | - | TRBJ2-2 | -
TGTGCCGTTGGGACCGGGACACCGGAGGTGCCCCAGCATTTT | CAVGTGTPEVPQHF | TRBV6-1 | - | TRBJ1-5 | few
TGTGCCTGGAGTGTCAGGGCTTACGAGCAGTACTTC | CAWSVRAYEQYF | TRBV30 | - | TRBJ2-7 | many
TGTGCCAGCAGCTCAATCGGGAGGAGCCATTCCTACAATGAGCAGTTCTTC | CASSSIGRSHSYNEQFF | TRBV7-9 | TRBD2 | TRBJ2-1 | -
TGTGCCAGCAGCCGTCTCGGTCGCGGTCAGGAGCAGTACTTC | CASSRLGRGQEQYF | TRBV6-1 | - | TRBJ2-7 | few
TGCAGTGCTAGAGGCGGGAGGGCAACCGGGGAGCTGTTTTTT | CSARGGRATGELFF | TRBV20-1 | TRBD2 | TRBJ2-2 | few
TGTGCCTGGAGTGTACCAGCGGGAGGGCCCACGAACGAGCAGTACTTC | CAWSVPAGGPTNEQYF | TRBV30 | TRBD2 | TRBJ2-7 | few
TGTGCCAGCACCCCTCGGCGGCTGGGGGAGGGACAGTACACAGATACGCAGTATTTT | CASTPRRLGEGQYTDTQYF | TRBV12-3/TRBV12-4 | - | TRBJ2-3 | few
TGTGCCAGCAGCCTGAACGGGGCCAGCAAAAACATTCAGTACTTC | CASSLNGASKNIQYF | TRBV12-3/TRBV12-4 | - | TRBJ2-4 | -
TGCGCCAGCAGCCAAGACTCGGGTCAGCCCCAGCATTTT | CASSQDSGQPQHF | TRBV4-3 | - | TRBJ1-5 | few
TGTGCCAGCAGCCCCTACGTGGACAGGGATACAGATACGCAGTATTTT | CASSPYVDRDTDTQYF | TRBV3-1 | TRBD1 | TRBJ2-3 | -
TGTGCCACCAGTGATTTCTCGGAGACCCAGTACTTC | CATSDFSETQYF | TRBV24-1 | - | TRBJ2-5 | -
TGTGCCAGCAGGCAGACAGGGGATTCACCCCTCCACTTT | CASRQTGDSPLHF | TRBV6-6 | TRBD1 | TRBJ1-6 | few
TGTGCCAGCTCAAAGGGGGGCCAGGGGAATCAGCCCCAGCATTTT | CASSKGGQGNQPQHF | TRBV18 | - | TRBJ1-5 | once
TGTGCCAGCAGCTTAGGTTGGGTTAGCGGCTACAATGAGCAGTTCTTC | CASSLGWVSGYNEQFF | TRBV7-6 | - | TRBJ2-1 | few
TGCTGTGCTAGAGATAGCGGGAGCACAGATACGCAGTATTTT | CCARDSGSTDTQYF | TRBV20-1 | TRBD2 | TRBJ2-3 | few
TGCAGTGCTAATACAGCGGGAGGGTTGTACAATGAGCAGTTCTTC | CSANTAGGLYNEQFF | TRBV20-1 | TRBD2 | TRBJ2-1 | -
TGTGCCATCAGTGAGCCGAACAGGGGGGATGAGCAGTTCTTC | CAISEPNRGDEQFF | TRBV10-3 | TRBD1 | TRBJ2-1 | few
TGTGCCAGCAGCTCCGACCTTGGGTGGAAACTGTTTTTT | CASSSDLGWKLFF | TRBV7-8 | - | TRBJ1-4 | few
TGCGCCAGCAGAACAGGGGGCACGAACACCGGGGAGCTGTTTTTT | CASRTGGTNTGELFF | TRBV5-1 | TRBD1 | TRBJ2-2 | few
TGTGCCAGCTCTTACAGGGAACCCTGGAACACTGAAGCTTTCTTT | CASSYREPWNTEAFF | TRBV18 | - | TRBJ1-1 | -
TGCGGGCTCGTCGTTCTTGGGCCTGTGGCCTACAATGAGCAGTTCTTC | CGLVVLGPVAYNEQFF | TRBV20-1 | - | TRBJ2-1 | -
TGTGCCAGCAGCCAAGTGACCTCGCGCGGAACAGATACGCAGTATTTT | CASSQVTSRGTDTQYF | TRBV4-2 | - | TRBJ2-3 | -
TGTGCCAGTAGTGGTCCTAGCGGGAGATCGATCGGGGAGACCCAGTACTTC | CASSGPSGRSIGETQYF | TRBV19 | TRBD2 | TRBJ2-5 | few
TGTGCCAGCAGTTACCCCCGGGGTGAGCAGTTCTTC | CASSYPRGEQFF | TRBV6-5 | - | TRBJ2-1 | -